These 25 T cell receptor beta chains came from one sample sequenced in a study of T cells in Graves' hyperthyroidism and ophthalmopathy. Amplified regions were TCR beta CDR3 sequences from RNA transcripts. HTBI primers were employed in a first-round RT-PCR of the TCR CDR3. TCRdb re-derived calls from the multiplex PCR reads in MiXCR, one entry per CDR3 protein. The table lists hundreds of thousands of distinct CDR3 sequences, about 15% of them singletons. The specimen was blood. The receptors stem from a woman aged 50 to 60 with Graves' ophthalmopathy.

The rearrangement links TRBV19 to TRBJ1-3, with a possible D match to TRBD1 (6 bases). CDR3 size: 15 residues. CDR1 and CDR2 from the germline V gene are LNHDA and SQIVND (reference sequence). Trimming removed 5 bases at V and 2 bases at J, with 13 bases between. The CDR3 DNA reads TGTGCCAGTAGTCCGCTGGGGGCGGCTGGAAACACCATATATTTT. Its protein product is CASSPLGAAGNTIYF.

The table lists this clonotype with many counts. This rearrangement joins TRBV28 to TRBJ1-2; the match to TRBD1 covers 8 bases. CDR1 is MDHEN, CDR2 SYDVKM, per germline. V gave up 4 bases and J gave up 4 bases; unmatched junction bases: 20. The CDR3 has 19 amino acids. The chain's CDR3 is CASSSSFGQGRSPFYGYTF. In DNA form, the CDR3 reads TGTGCCAGCAGTTCGTCCTTCGGACAGGGAAGATCCCCCTTCTATGGCTACACCTTC.

This clonotype was counted ten times or more. The chain recombines TRBV19 with TRBJ1-5; D perhaps matches TRBD1 (6 bases). Trimming took 7 bases from V and 5 from J, leaving 18 bases between them. This CDR3 is built from 15 residues. Germline values: CDR1 LNHDA, CDR2 SQIVND (reference sequence). The CDR3 nucleotides are TGTGCCAGTAACGGGGGGGCCGCGCCCCATCAGCCCCAGCATTTT. Its protein is CASNGGAAPHQPQHF.

The gene calls are TRBV6-5 and TRBJ2-7; D is ambiguous. V dropped 0 bases and J dropped 7 bases, with 10 bases sitting between them. Germline CDR1 and CDR2: MNHEY and SVGAGI. There are 13 residues in the CDR3. DNA of the CDR3: TGTGCCAGCAGTTACTCTGTGTTGAAAGAGCAGTACTTC. Protein sequence: CASSYSVLKEQYF.

In this sample, this clonotype turned up many times. This chain joins TRBV7-9 and TRBJ2-7; D is ambiguous. The germline CDR1 and CDR2 sequences are SEHNR and FQNEAQ (reference sequence). With 5 bases removed from V and 4 bases from J, the gap between germline ends came to 15 bases. The length of the CDR3 is 14 residues. This CDR3 is CASSPKESRYEQYF. The CDR3 coding sequence is TGTGCCAGCAGCCCCAAGGAGTCTAGGTACGAGCAGTACTTC.

This clonotype was seen ten or more times. The rearrangement joins TRBV5-1 to TRBJ2-1, with D possibly matching TRBD1 (5 bases). The germline V gene has CDR1 SGHRS and CDR2 YFSETQ. V shed 3 bases and J shed 7 bases, with 11 bases lying between them. This CDR3 is built from 13 residues. The CDR3 DNA reads as TGCGCCAGCAGCTCGCGGACAAATAATGAGCAGTTCTTC. This encodes CASSSRTNNEQFF.

The chain has TRBV12-3 or TRBV12-4 and TRBJ2-1; 12 bases agree with TRBD2. The trim removed 5 bases at V and 0 bases at J, leaving 2 bases unmatched. The CDR3 is 16 amino acids. CDR3 in amino acids: CASSRGLAGSYNEQFF. The CDR3 nucleotides read TGTGCCAGCAGTCGGGGACTAGCGGGCTCCTACAATGAGCAGTTCTTC.

There are many counts of this clonotype. The chain employs TRBV7-2 and TRBJ1-1, with a weak D call TRBD1 (6 bases). The length of the CDR3 is 15 residues. V lost 5 bases to trimming and J lost 4 bases, with 17 bases between them. The germline CDR1 and CDR2 sequences are SGHTA and FQGNSA. The CDR3 spells CASSPLGHLSTEAFF. The DNA for the CDR3 is TGTGCCAGCAGCCCACTGGGACACTTATCCACTGAAGCTTTCTTT.

This clonotype has at least ten counts. This sequence joins TRBV20-1 and TRBJ2-1; possible D gene TRBD2, 6 bases. Per germline, CDR1 DFQATT and CDR2 SNEGSKA (reference sequence). Trimming cost V 1 base and J 8 bases, with 9 bases left between them. The CDR3 runs 12 residues. CDR3 bases: TGCAGTGCTAGAGTTAGCGGTTATGAGCAGTTCTTC. As protein: CSARVSGYEQFF.

In nucleotides, the CDR3 is TGCGCCAGCAGCCAAGAAGCAGGTCCCTTTTCTGGGGCCAACGTCCTGACTTTC. Encoded protein: CASSQEAGPFSGANVLTF. This rearrangement joins TRBV4-3 to TRBJ2-6; D ambiguous. V lost 0 bases, J lost 1 base, and 13 bases lay in between. The CDR3 consists of 18 residues. Germline V lookup: CDR1 LGHNA, CDR2 YSLEER.

CDR3 nucleotide sequence: TGTGCCATCAGTGAAACAGGCAGCTCCTACAATGAGCAGTTCTTC. Amino acid sequence: CAISETGSSYNEQFF. The V call is TRBV10-3, the J call TRBJ2-1; a weak D match, TRBD1 (5 bases). The CDR3 has 15 amino acids. V was trimmed by 3 bases and J by 0 bases, leaving 9 bases between them. Germline lookup yields CDR1 ENHRY and CDR2 SYGVKD.

At least ten counts were recorded for this clonotype. The chain recombines TRBV28 with TRBJ2-3, with 11 bases aligning to TRBD1. With 1 base clipped from V and 6 bases from J, the junction kept 6 bases outside the gene matches. The CDR3 runs to 16 residues. Germline CDR1 and CDR2: MDHEN and SYDVKM. CDR3 in amino acids: CASSLYGTGGSDTQYF. In DNA, the CDR3 is TGTGCCAGCAGTTTATACGGGACAGGGGGTTCGGATACGCAGTATTTT.

This clonotype was counted ten times or more. The V and J genes are TRBV28 and TRBJ2-7; no firm D call. The V end lost 7 bases, the J end lost 0 bases, and 7 bases lay between the germline ends. CDR1 and CDR2 from the germline V gene are MDHEN and SYDVKM. The CDR3 consists of 12 residues. This CDR3 is CASTPDSYEQYF. DNA of the CDR3: TGTGCCAGCACCCCAGACTCCTACGAGCAGTACTTC.

The table lists this clonotype with a few counts. The gene calls are TRBV29-1 and TRBJ1-3; D remains ambiguous. The germline gives CDR1 SQVTM, CDR2 ANQGSEA. The CDR3 length is 12 residues. Trimming pared 4 bases from V and 6 bases from J, leaving 10 bases between. This CDR3 is CSVVGSENTIYF. The CDR3 DNA reads TGCAGCGTTGTCGGCAGTGAAAACACCATATATTTT.

The V and J genes are TRBV12-3 or TRBV12-4 and TRBJ1-4; D not resolved. The CDR3 sequence is 14 residues long. Trimming stripped 6 bases from V and 2 bases from J, with 10 bases between. CDR3 nucleotides: TGTGCCAGCAGCTGGACTGATACTAATGAAAAACTGTTTTTT. The encoded protein is CASSWTDTNEKLFF.

This clonotype has more than one count but fewer than ten. A read error is possible here, since a much larger clone lies one base away. The chain combines TRBV7-9 with TRBJ2-5; the D gene could be TRBD1 or TRBD2 (5 bases each). CDR3 length equals 12 residues. Germline loops: CDR1 SEHNR, CDR2 FQNEAQ (reference sequence). The CDR3: CASGRGEEAQYF. The DNA of the CDR3 is TGTGCCAGCGGGAGAGGGGAAGAGGCCCAGTACTTC.

The chain uses TRBV5-5 and TRBJ2-2; D gene ambiguous. CDR1 is SGHKS, CDR2 YYEKEE, per germline (reference sequence). The CDR3 consists of 15 residues. V lost 2 bases and J lost 0, with 8 bases in between. CDR3 residues: CASSLEWANTGELFF. CDR3 nucleotides: TGTGCCAGCAGCTTAGAATGGGCGAACACCGGGGAGCTGTTTTTT.

The chain uses TRBV4-3 and TRBJ1-5; D is perhaps TRBD1 (6 bases). This CDR3 is 17 amino acids long. Trimming removed 4 bases at V and 3 bases at J, with 19 bases between. Looked up from germline, CDR1 is LGHNA and CDR2 is YSLEER. The DNA of the CDR3 is TGCGCCAGCAGCCCCAAGTACGGGCAGGGGAACAATCAGCCCCAGCATTTT. Translation gives CASSPKYGQGNNQPQHF.

The chain carries TRBV6-1 and TRBJ2-1; TRBD1 aligns across 7 bases. CDR3 size: 14 residues. From germline, CDR1 is MNHNS and CDR2 SASEGT. V trimming: 2 bases; J trimming: 5 bases; junction bases outside the gene matches: 3. CDR3 sequence (DNA): TGTGCCAGCAGTGAAAACAGGGGCCACAATGAGCAGTTCTTC. Protein product: CASSENRGHNEQFF.

This clonotype was observed at least ten times. The rearrangement joins TRBV20-1 to TRBJ2-3; D tentatively reads TRBD1 or TRBD2 (5 bases each). CDR1 is DFQATT, CDR2 SNEGSKA, per germline (reference sequence). The CDR3 totals 14 residues. V dropped 0 bases and J dropped 9 bases, with 16 bases sitting between them. This chain's CDR3 is CSARDGGGSDTQYF. The CDR3 DNA reads TGCAGTGCTAGAGATGGTGGGGGATCCGACACGCAGTATTTT.

This clonotype was picked up many times. The genes are TRBV10-3 and TRBJ2-6; D is perhaps TRBD1 (5 bases). CDR1 is ENHRY and CDR2 is SYGVKD in the germline V gene. The CDR3 has 16 amino acids. The V and J ends lost 3 bases and 1 base respectively, with 10 bases between them. The CDR3 DNA is TGTGCCATCAGTGACCCGCAGGGATCTGGGGCCAACGTCCTGACTTTC. Its translation: CAISDPQGSGANVLTF.

This clonotype was picked up a small number of times. The chain is built from TRBV10-3 and TRBJ1-1; the D is unclear. The CDR3 consists of 13 residues. CDR1 is ENHRY, CDR2 SYGVKD, per germline. Between the trimmed V and J ends, which lost 2 bases and 7 bases, there was a span of 11 bases. CDR3 nucleotides: TGTGCCATCAGTGAGCGAAACGGAGATGAAGCTTTCTTT. Translated: CAISERNGDEAFF.

A word on this clonotype: A clone one base away is much larger, so this may be a read error. J is TRBJ2-1 and V is TRBV30; perhaps TRBD1 as D (6 bases). The CDR3 runs 12 residues. CDR1 is GTSNPN, CDR2 SVGIG, per germline (reference sequence). CDR3 residues: CAWSVQGHERFF. The CDR3 DNA sequence: TGTGCCTGGAGTGTACAGGGTCATGAGCGGTTCTTC.

The table lists this clonotype with a few counts. A much more abundant neighbour one base away suggests this may be a read error. This sequence joins TRBV3-1 and TRBJ2-1; 10 bases line up with TRBD1. The CDR3 covers 14 residues. CDR1 and CDR2 from the germline V gene are LGHDT and YNNKEL (reference sequence). The V segment lost 11 bases and the J segment 7 bases; nucleotides outside the gene matches: 11. The CDR3 region is CAGARTGGFNEQFF. CDR3 DNA sequence: TGTGCCGGCGCTCGGACAGGGGGGTTTAATGAGCAGTTCTTC.

The V gene is TRBV29-1, the J gene TRBJ1-2; D perhaps matches TRBD1 (5 bases). This CDR3 region has 15 residues. V shed 0 bases and J shed 0 bases, with 11 bases lying between them. CDR1 and CDR2 (germline): SQVTM, ANQGSEA. CDR3: CSVEDAGYPNYGYTF. The CDR3 region has the DNA TGCAGCGTTGAAGACGCAGGGTACCCTAACTATGGCTACACCTTC. Complete variable domain (other parts from reference TRBV29-1 and TRBJ1-2): SAVISQKPSRDICQRGTSLTIQCQVDSQVTMMFWYRQQPGQSLTLIATANQGSEATYESGFVIDKFPISRPNLTFSTLTVSNMSPEDSSIYLCSVEDAGYPNYGYTFGSGTRLTVV.